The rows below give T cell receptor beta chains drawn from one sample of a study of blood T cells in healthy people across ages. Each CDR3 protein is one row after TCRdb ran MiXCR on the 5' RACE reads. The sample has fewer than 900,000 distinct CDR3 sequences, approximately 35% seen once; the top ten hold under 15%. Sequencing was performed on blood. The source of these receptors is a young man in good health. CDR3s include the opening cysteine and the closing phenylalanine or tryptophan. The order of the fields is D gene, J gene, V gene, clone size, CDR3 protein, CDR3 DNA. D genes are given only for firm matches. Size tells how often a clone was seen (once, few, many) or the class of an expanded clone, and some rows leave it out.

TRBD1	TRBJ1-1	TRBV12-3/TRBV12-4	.	CASTPGGPPEAFF	TGTGCCAGCACGCCAGGGGGGCCCCCTGAAGCTTTCTTT
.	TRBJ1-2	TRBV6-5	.	CASSDIASYGYTF	TGTGCCAGCAGTGACATAGCATCCTATGGCTACACCTTC
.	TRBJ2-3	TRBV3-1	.	CASSLGPREPSTDTQYF	TGTGCCAGCAGTCTAGGCCCGAGGGAACCAAGCACAGATACGCAGTATTTT
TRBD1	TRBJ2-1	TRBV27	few	CASSLGRTGPAYNEQFF	TGTGCCAGCAGTTTGGGGAGGACAGGGCCCGCCTACAATGAGCAGTTCTTC
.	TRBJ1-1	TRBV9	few	CASSPAPQRDTEAFF	TGTGCCAGCAGCCCCGCCCCACAGCGAGACACTGAAGCTTTCTTT
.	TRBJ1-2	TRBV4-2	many	CASSLGAYGYTF	TGTGCCAGCAGCCTGGGGGCCTATGGCTACACCTTC
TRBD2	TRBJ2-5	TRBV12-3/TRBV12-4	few	CASSRGLAGMETQYF	TGTGCCAGCAGTCGCGGACTAGCGGGGATGGAGACCCAGTACTTC
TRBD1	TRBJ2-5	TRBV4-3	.	CASSQNPGQGQETQYF	TGCGCCAGCAGCCAAAATCCGGGACAGGGTCAAGAGACCCAGTACTTC
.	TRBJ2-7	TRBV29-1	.	CSVPQGCEQYF	TGCAGCGTTCCACAGGGCTGCGAGCAGTACTTC
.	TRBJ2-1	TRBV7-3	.	CASSLRGGQAHNEQFF	TGTGCCAGCAGCTTAAGGGGGGGACAGGCCCACAATGAGCAGTTCTTC
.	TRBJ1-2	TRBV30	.	CACPSPEAGYTF	TGTGCCTGCCCCAGTCCGGAGGCTGGCTACACCTTC
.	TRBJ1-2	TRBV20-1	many	CSAQGLGYGYTF	TGCAGTGCTCAGGGACTGGGCTATGGCTACACCTTC
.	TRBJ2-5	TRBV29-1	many	CSAYISGQETQYF	TGCAGCGCCTATATCAGCGGCCAAGAGACCCAGTACTTC
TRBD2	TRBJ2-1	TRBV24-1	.	CATSDHGTSDEQFF	TGTGCCACCAGTGATCATGGGACTAGCGATGAGCAGTTCTTC
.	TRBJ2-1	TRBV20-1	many	CSAVLQGSPYNEQFF	TGCAGTGCTGTACTACAGGGTAGCCCCTACAATGAGCAGTTCTTC
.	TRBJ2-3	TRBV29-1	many	CSVPGTTNTQYF	TGCAGCGTCCCCGGGACGACGAATACGCAGTATTTT
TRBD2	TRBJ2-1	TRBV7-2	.	CANSFVAGGPGYNEQFF	TGTGCCAACAGCTTCGTTGCGGGGGGGCCCGGATATAATGAGCAGTTCTTC
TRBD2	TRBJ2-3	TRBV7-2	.	CASSLGGRELDTQYF	TGTGCCAGCAGCTTAGGCGGGAGGGAATTAGATACGCAGTATTTT
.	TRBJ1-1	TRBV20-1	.	CSAPLAGMLTEAFF	TGCAGTGCTCCGCTTGCAGGGATGTTGACTGAAGCTTTCTTT
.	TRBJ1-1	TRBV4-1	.	CASSTRSAGAPNTEAFF	TGCGCCAGCAGCACCCGATCCGCAGGAGCACCGAACACTGAAGCTTTCTTT
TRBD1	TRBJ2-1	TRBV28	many	CASRDRVNEQFF	TGTGCCAGCAGGGACAGGGTTAATGAGCAGTTCTTC
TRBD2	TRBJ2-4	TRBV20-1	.	CSALLADRAKNIQYF	TGCAGTGCTCTACTAGCGGACAGAGCCAAAAACATTCAGTACTTC
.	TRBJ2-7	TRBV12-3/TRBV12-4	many	CASSFANEQYF	TGTGCCAGCAGCTTTGCGAACGAGCAGTACTTC
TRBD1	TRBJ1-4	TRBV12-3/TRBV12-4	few	CASRQGTGDNEKLFF	TGTGCCAGCAGGCAAGGGACAGGGGATAATGAAAAACTGTTTTTT
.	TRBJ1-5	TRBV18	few	CASSPALNQPQHF	TGTGCCAGCTCACCGGCCCTCAATCAGCCCCAGCATTTT
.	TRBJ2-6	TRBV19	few	CASSIDGKGGSGANVLTF	TGTGCCAGTAGTATAGATGGCAAGGGGGGGTCTGGGGCCAACGTCCTGACTTTC
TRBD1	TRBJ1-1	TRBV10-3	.	CAISVTGGNTEAFF	TGTGCCATCAGTGTAACAGGGGGGAACACTGAAGCTTTCTTT
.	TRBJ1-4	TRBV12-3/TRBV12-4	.	CASSPSSTEKLFF	TGTGCCAGCAGTCCCAGTAGTACGGAAAAACTGTTTTTT
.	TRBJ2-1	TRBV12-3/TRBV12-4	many	CASTQRDSYNEQFF	TGTGCCAGCACCCAGCGGGACAGTTACAATGAGCAGTTCTTC
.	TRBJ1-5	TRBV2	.	CASSEGGGLGNQPQHF	TGTGCCAGCAGTGAAGGGGGCGGGTTGGGCAATCAGCCCCAGCATTTT
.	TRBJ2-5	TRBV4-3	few	CASSQDIGLQETQYF	TGCGCCAGCAGCCAAGATATTGGACTACAAGAGACCCAGTACTTC
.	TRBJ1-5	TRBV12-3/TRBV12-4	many	CASSLEVHNQPQHF	TGTGCCAGCAGTTTAGAGGTCCACAATCAGCCCCAGCATTTT
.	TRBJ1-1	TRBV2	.	CASSDAGTTEAFF	TGTGCCAGCAGTGATGCGGGGACCACTGAAGCTTTCTTT
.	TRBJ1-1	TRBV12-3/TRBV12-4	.	CASNPGGGEAFF	TGTGCCAGCAACCCTGGGGGGGGCGAAGCTTTCTTT
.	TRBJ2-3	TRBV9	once	CVSSVVAGSGTDTQYF	TGTGTCAGCAGCGTAGTTGCGGGGAGCGGCACAGATACGCAGTATTTT
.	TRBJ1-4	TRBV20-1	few	CSARDRSAHAEKLFF	TGCAGTGCTAGAGATCGGTCCGCGCACGCGGAAAAACTGTTTTTT
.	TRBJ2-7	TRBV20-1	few	CSAMRPNSYNEQYF	TGCAGTGCCATGAGACCGAACTCCTACAATGAGCAGTACTTC
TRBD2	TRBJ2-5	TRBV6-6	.	CASTPTSGAYNEQYF	TGTGCCAGCACCCCGACTAGCGGGGCATACAATGAGCAGTACTTC
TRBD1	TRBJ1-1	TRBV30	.	CAWDRGRDTEVFF	TGTGCCTGGGACAGGGGGCGAGACACTGAAGTTTTCTTT
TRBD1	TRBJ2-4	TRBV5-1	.	CASSFETGGYIQYF	TGCGCCAGCAGCTTTGAGACAGGGGGTTACATTCAGTACTTC
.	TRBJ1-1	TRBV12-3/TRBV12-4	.	CASSLSEGKAEAFF	TGTGCCAGCAGTTTATCGGAGGGGAAGGCTGAAGCTTTCTTT
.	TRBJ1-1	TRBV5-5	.	CASSLIPPNTEAFF	TGTGCCAGCAGCTTGATTCCTCCGAACACTGAAGCTTTCTTT
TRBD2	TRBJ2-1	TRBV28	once	CASTSAGEFKSYNEQFF	TGTGCCAGCACCTCAGCGGGAGAGTTTAAGTCCTACAATGAGCAGTTCTTC
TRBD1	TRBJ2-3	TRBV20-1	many	CRAYGKGDSSTDTQYF	TGCAGGGCCTATGGAAAGGGGGACAGCAGCACAGATACGCAGTATTTT
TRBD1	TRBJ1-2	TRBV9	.	CASSVRDPGQGYGYTF	TGTGCCAGCAGCGTCAGGGACCCGGGACAGGGCTATGGCTACACCTTC
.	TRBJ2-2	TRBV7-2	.	CASSFPLGAPTNTGELFF	TGTGCCAGCAGCTTCCCCTTGGGGGCCCCGACGAACACCGGGGAGCTGTTTTTT
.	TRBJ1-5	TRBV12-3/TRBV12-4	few	CASSPDRLNQPQHF	TGTGCCAGCAGTCCGGACAGACTTAATCAGCCCCAGCATTTT
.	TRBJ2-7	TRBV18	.	CASSGTDYEQYF	TGTGCCAGCTCCGGGACTGACTACGAGCAGTACTTC
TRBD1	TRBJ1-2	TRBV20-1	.	CSASGQGHPSNYGYTF	TGCAGTGCTAGCGGACAGGGCCACCCATCTAACTATGGCTACACCTTC
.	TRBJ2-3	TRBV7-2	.	CASSADYTDTQYF	TGTGCCAGCAGTGCAGATTACACAGATACGCAGTATTTT
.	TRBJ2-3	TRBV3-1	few	CASCRGLTKPDTQYF	TGTGCCAGCTGTCGGGGGCTAACTAAGCCGGATACGCAGTATTTT
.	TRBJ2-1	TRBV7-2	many	CASSLVDEQFF	TGTGCCAGCAGCTTAGTGGATGAGCAGTTCTTC
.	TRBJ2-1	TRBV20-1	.	CSARGRHLLRASYIEQFF	TGCAGTGCTAGAGGCCGCCATTTATTAAGGGCCTCCTACATTGAGCAGTTCTTC
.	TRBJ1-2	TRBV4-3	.	CASSQDDGGYTF	TGCGCCAGCAGCCAAGACGATGGTGGCTACACCTTC
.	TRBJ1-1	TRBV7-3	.	CASSRNGMEAFF	TGTGCCAGCAGCCGAAATGGGATGGAAGCTTTCTTT
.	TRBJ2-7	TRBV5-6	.	CASSQSGFYEQYF	TGTGCCAGCAGCCAGTCCGGTTTTTACGAGCAGTACTTC
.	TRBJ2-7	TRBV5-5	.	CASGLGGNNEQYF	TGTGCCAGCGGGCTGGGGGGAAACAATGAGCAGTACTTC
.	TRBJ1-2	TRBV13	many	CASSSEGEGYTF	TGTGCCAGCAGCTCGGAGGGGGAAGGCTACACCTTC
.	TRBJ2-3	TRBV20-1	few	CSADTGTPVTDTQYF	TGCAGTGCGGACACCGGGACACCGGTCACAGATACGCAGTATTTT
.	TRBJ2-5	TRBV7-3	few	CASSFPGSETQYF	TGTGCCAGCAGCTTCCCAGGGAGTGAGACCCAGTACTTC